These 12 T cell receptor beta chains were all obtained from the same sample, sequenced in a study of blood T cell repertoires in COVID-19. Assay used: immunoSEQ multiplex PCR; TCRdb lists only in-frame clones, some missing. The sample has 130,000 or so clones, roughly 79% seen once. Sample: peripheral blood. These receptors were taken from a human donor in a cohort sampled during active COVID-19.

This clone was seen once. The chain is built from TRBV11-2 and TRBJ1-4; 9 bases map to TRBD1. The trim removed 6 bases at V and 4 bases at J, leaving 12 bases unmatched. Per the germline V gene, CDR1 is SGHAT and CDR2 is FQNNGV. This CDR3 contains 17 residues. In DNA form, the CDR3 reads TGTGCCAGCAGGACGGGACAGGGACAGCAACTTAATGAAAAACTGTTTTTT. Translating gives CASRTGQGQQLNEKLFF.

This rearrangement joins TRBV19 to TRBJ2-6; 8 bases align to TRBD2. This CDR3 has 17 residues. With 2 bases clipped from V and 0 bases from J, the junction kept 3 bases outside the gene matches. The V gene's germline CDR1 is LNHDA and CDR2 SQIVND (reference sequence). DNA of the CDR3: TGTGCCAGTAGTATATCTAGCGGGCGCTCTGGGGCCAACGTCCTGACTTTC. Amino acids: CASSISSGRSGANVLTF.

V and J are TRBV11-2 and TRBJ1-2; D may be TRBD1 (5 bases). The CDR3 length is 14 residues. Germline CDR1 and CDR2: SGHAT and FQNNGV. Trimming removed 0 bases at V and 4 bases at J, with 9 bases between. The CDR3 DNA sequence: TGTGCCAGCAGCTTAGATCAGGGATCCTATGGCTACACCTTC. Translating gives CASSLDQGSYGYTF.

This clone has more than one count but fewer than ten. The chain combines TRBV28 with TRBJ2-3; 10 bases align to TRBD1. The CDR3 contains 17 residues. V dropped 4 bases and J dropped 4; count of bases not matched to a gene: 11. CDR1 and CDR2 (germline): MDHEN, SYDVKM. The CDR3 coding sequence is TGTGCCAGCAGTTCACAACCGGGACAGGGGCGCCCAGATACGCAGTATTTT. Its translation is CASSSQPGQGRPDTQYF. The whole variable domain, filled in from reference TRBV28 and TRBJ2-3, reads DVKVTQSSRYLVKRTGEKVFLECVQDMDHENMFWYRQDPGLGLRLIYFSYDVKMKEKGDIPEGYSVSREKKERFSLILESASTNQTSMYLCASSSQPGQGRPDTQYFGPGTRLTVL.

The chain has TRBV5-1 and TRBJ2-5; 9 nucleotides line up with TRBD2. The V segment lost 5 bases and the J segment 2 bases; nucleotides outside the gene matches: 7. From germline, CDR1 is SGHRS and CDR2 YFSETQ. The CDR3 extends over 15 amino acids. Written as DNA, the CDR3 is TGCGCCAGCAGTGGCACTAGCGGGCCGCAAGAGACCCAGTACTTC. Protein product: CASSGTSGPQETQYF.

The chain joins TRBV4-2 to TRBJ2-1; the D gene is possibly TRBD2 (5 bases). V gave up 5 bases and J gave up 3 bases, with 14 bases separating them. The length of the CDR3 is 15 residues. The V gene's germline CDR1 is LGHNA and CDR2 YNFKEQ. The CDR3 protein is CASSNRSGYYNEQFF. Written as DNA, the CDR3 is TGTGCCAGCAGCAACCGAAGCGGTTACTACAATGAGCAGTTCTTC.

This clone occurred once. The chain links TRBV2 to TRBJ1-1, with 8 bases lining up with TRBD1. The CDR3 sequence is 16 residues long. Germline values: CDR1 SNHLY, CDR2 FYNNEI. Losses at the gene ends were 6 bases for V and 3 bases for J; bases not matched to a gene: 12. The CDR3 sequence: CASSPSGGAGYTEAFF. The CDR3 bases are TGTGCCAGCAGCCCATCAGGGGGCGCTGGGTACACTGAAGCTTTCTTT. Filled out from reference TRBV2 and TRBJ1-1, the complete variable domain reads EPEVTQTPSHQVTQMGQEVILRCVPISNHLYFYWYRQILGQKVEFLVSFYNNEISEKSEIFDDQFSVERPDGSNFTLKIRSTKLEDSAMYFCASSPSGGAGYTEAFFGQGTRLTVV.

J is TRBJ1-1 and V is TRBV12-3 or TRBV12-4; D is unresolved. V lost 7 bases and J 0 bases, leaving 9 bases between the germline ends. CDR3 length: 13 amino acids. The DNA for the CDR3 is TGTGCCAGCAAGGGAGAAATGAACACTGAAGCTTTCTTT. Translation gives CASKGEMNTEAFF.

V gene TRBV10-3 combines with J gene TRBJ2-1, with 13 nucleotides matching TRBD2. Per germline, CDR1 ENHRY and CDR2 SYGVKD. V was pared by 5 bases and J by 5 bases, with 3 bases of the junction left unmatched. This CDR3 is built from 15 residues. The CDR3 protein is CAISRTSGGNNEQFF. CDR3 in DNA: TGTGCCATCAGTCGGACTAGCGGGGGTAACAATGAGCAGTTCTTC.

The rearrangement uses TRBV20-1 and TRBJ1-1; TRBD1 agrees at 7 bases. V gave up 6 bases and J gave up 8 bases; unmatched junction bases: 6. The CDR3 extends over 11 amino acids. Germline lookup yields CDR1 DFQATT and CDR2 SNEGSKA (reference sequence). CDR3 nucleotide sequence: TGCAGTGCCGTGGACAGGTGGGAAGCTTTCTTT. Protein product: CSAVDRWEAFF.

The gene calls are TRBV14 and TRBJ2-7, with D perhaps matching TRBD2 (6 bases). V gave up 4 bases and J gave up 5 bases, with 15 bases separating them. Germline CDR1 and CDR2: SGHDN and FVKESK. The CDR3 sequence is 14 residues long. The CDR3 region is CASSPGLVHDEQYF. The CDR3, as DNA: TGTGCCAGCAGCCCGGGACTGGTCCACGACGAGCAGTACTTC.

The chain links TRBV29-1 to TRBJ1-1; TRBD1 aligns across 9 bases. The V gene's germline CDR1 is SQVTM and CDR2 ANQGSEA. V dropped 8 bases and J dropped 1; count of bases not matched to a gene: 2. There are 12 residues in the CDR3. CDR3 sequence (DNA): TGCAGCTCGGACAGGGGGAACACTGAAGCTTTCTTT. This translates into CSSDRGNTEAFF.